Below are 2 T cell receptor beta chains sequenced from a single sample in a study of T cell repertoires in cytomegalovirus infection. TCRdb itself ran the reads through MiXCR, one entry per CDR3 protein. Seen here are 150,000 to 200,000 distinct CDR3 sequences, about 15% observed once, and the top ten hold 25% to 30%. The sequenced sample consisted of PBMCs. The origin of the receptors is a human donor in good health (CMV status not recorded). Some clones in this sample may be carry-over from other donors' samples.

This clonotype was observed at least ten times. The CDR3 nucleotides read TGCGCCAGCAGCCAAGATGGTCTAGCGGGGGCTAGCACAGATACGCAGTATTTT. Translating gives CASSQDGLAGASTDTQYF. The V call is TRBV4-1, the J call TRBJ2-3, with 10 bases fitting TRBD2. The germline CDR1 and CDR2 sequences are MGHRA and YSYEKL. This CDR3 has 18 residues. The ends lost 0 bases at V and 0 bases at J; junction bases unmatched: 6.

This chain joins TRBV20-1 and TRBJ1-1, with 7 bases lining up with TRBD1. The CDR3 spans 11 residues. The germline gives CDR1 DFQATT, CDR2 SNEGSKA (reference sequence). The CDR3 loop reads CRAQGNTEAFF. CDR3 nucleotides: TGCAGGGCACAGGGGAATACTGAAGCTTTCTTT.